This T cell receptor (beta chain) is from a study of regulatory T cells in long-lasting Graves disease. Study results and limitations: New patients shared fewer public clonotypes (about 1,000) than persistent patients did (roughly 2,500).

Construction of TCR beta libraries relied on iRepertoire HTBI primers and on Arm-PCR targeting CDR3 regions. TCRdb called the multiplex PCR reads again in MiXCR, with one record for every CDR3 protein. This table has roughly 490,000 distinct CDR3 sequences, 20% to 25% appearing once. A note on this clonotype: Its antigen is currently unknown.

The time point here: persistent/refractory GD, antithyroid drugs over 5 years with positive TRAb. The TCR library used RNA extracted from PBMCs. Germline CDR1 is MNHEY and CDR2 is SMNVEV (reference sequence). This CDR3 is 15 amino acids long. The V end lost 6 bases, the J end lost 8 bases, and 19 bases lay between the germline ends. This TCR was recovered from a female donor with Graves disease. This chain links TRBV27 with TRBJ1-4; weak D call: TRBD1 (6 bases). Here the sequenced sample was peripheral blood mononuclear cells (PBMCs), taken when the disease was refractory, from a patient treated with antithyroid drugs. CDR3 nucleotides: TGTGCCAGCAGCCGAGGAGGGGGGCTGGTGGAAAAACTGTTTTTT. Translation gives CASSRGGGLVEKLFF.